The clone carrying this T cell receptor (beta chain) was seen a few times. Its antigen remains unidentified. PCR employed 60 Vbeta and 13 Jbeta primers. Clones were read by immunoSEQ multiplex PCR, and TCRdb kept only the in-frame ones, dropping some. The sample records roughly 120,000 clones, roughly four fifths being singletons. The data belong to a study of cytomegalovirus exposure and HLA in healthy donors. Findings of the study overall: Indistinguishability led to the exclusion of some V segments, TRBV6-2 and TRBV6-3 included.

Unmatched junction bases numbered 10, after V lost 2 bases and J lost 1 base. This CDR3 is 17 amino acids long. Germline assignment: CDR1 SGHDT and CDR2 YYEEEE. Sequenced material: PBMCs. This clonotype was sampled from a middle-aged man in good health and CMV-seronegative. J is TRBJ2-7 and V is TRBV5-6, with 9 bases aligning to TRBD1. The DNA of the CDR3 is TGTGCCAGCAGCTTTGGACAGGGGATTGTAGGGTCCTACGAGCAGTACGTC. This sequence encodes CASSFGQGIVGSYEQYV.